The present TCR beta chain was sequenced within a study of spatial heterogeneity in lung cancer. Findings and caveats of the study: The number of expanded tumor alpha and beta chains correlated with mutation number. It was estimated that coverage of tumor T cells reached roughly 7% for alpha chains and about 13% for beta chains.

Documented time point: sample taken at primary tumor resection. Germline V gene sequence: CDR1 SGHRS, CDR2 YFSETQ. The CDR3 loop spans 13 amino acids. The J segment lost 7 bases and the V segment lost 3 bases, leaving 5 bases of the junction unmatched. TCRdb independently ran MiXCR on the 5' RACE reads; one entry per CDR3 protein. The sample holds 3,000 or so distinct CDR3 sequences, about 6% seen once. Relative to its sample, this clonotype is medium-sized. The target antigen is unknown. Being off target in a library aimed at alpha chains, this beta chain has a size of little meaning. Sequenced here: lung tumor tissue, sampled at surgery. This rearrangement joins TRBV5-1 to TRBJ2-7, with 9 positions matching TRBD1. The clonotype comes from a male donor with early-stage non-small cell lung cancer. Written as DNA, the CDR3 is TGCGCCAGCAGCTCCGGACAGGGGCGGGAGCAGTACTTC. It encodes CASSSGQGREQYF.